This T cell receptor beta chain was found in a study of blood T cell repertoires in COVID-19. As handled by the study authors: Amplification from reference gene primers served as the basis for estimated nucleated cell counts. Produced via immunoSEQ multiplex PCR; TCRdb's table is partial and in-frame only. V and J calls and clone size come straight from that table; D and trimming were deduced from the DNA. The data contain about 200,000 clones, around three quarters of them singletons. Germline V gene sequence: CDR1 LNHNV, CDR2 YYDKDF (reference sequence). Deletions cut 3 bases from V and 5 bases from J, with 7 bases between. The CDR3 is 12 residues long.

The TCR originated in a woman aged 65 to 85 with acute or convalescent COVID-19. The V call is TRBV15, the J call TRBJ1-1; tentatively, D is TRBD1 (5 bases). Input material: peripheral blood. The CDR3 loop reads CATSSPGTEAFF. The CDR3 DNA sequence: TGTGCCACCAGCAGTCCAGGGACTGAAGCTTTCTTT.